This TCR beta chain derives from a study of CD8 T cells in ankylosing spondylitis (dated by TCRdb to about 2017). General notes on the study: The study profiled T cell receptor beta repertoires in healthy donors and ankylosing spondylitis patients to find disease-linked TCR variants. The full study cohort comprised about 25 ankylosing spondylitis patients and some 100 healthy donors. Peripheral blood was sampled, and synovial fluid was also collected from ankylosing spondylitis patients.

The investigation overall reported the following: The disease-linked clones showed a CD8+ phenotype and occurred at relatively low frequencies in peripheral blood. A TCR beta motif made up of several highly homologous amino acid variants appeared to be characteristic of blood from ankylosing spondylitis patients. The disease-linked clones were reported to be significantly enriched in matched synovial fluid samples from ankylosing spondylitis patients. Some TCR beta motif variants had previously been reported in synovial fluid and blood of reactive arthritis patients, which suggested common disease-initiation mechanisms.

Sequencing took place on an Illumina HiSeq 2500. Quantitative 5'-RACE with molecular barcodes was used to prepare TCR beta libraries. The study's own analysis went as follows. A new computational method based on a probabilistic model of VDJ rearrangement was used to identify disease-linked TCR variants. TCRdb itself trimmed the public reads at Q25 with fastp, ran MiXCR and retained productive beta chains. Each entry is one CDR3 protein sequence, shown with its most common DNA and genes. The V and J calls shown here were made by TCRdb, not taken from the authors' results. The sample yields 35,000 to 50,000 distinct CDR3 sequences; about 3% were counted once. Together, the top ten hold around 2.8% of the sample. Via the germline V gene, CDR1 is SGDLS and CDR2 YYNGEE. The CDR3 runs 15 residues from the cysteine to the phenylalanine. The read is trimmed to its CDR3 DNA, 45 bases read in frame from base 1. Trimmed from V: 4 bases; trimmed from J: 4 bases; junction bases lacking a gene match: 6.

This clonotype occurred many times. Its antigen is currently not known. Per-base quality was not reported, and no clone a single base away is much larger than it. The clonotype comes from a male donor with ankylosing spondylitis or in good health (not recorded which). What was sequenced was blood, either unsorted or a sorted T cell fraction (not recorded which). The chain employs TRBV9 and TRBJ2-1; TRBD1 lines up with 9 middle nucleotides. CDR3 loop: CASSSSGTGYNEQFF. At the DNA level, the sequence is TGTGCCAGCAGCTCCTCCGGGACAGGGTACAATGAGCAGTTCTTC.